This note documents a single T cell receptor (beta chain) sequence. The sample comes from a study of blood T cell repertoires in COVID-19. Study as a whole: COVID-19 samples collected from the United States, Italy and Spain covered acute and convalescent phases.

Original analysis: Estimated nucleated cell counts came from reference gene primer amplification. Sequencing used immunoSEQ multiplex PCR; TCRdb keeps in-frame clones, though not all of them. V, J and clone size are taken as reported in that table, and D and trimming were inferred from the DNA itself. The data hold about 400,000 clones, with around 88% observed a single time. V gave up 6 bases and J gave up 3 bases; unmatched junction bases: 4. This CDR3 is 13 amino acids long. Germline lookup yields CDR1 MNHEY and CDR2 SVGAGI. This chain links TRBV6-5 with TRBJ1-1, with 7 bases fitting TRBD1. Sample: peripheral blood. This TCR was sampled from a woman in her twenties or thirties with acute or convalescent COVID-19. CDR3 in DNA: TGTGCCAGCAGCGCAGACAGGGACACTGAAGCTTTCTTT. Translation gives CASSADRDTEAFF.